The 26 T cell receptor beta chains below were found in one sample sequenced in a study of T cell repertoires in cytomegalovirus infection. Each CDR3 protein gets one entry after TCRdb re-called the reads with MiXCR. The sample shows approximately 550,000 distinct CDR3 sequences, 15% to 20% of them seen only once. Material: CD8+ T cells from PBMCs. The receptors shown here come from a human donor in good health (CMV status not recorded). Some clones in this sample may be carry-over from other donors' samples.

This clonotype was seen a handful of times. CDR3 in DNA: TGTGCCAGCAGCCCCCCCCAGGGGCCACTATATGGCTACACCTTC. Amino acid sequence: CASSPPQGPLYGYTF. The chain recombines TRBV7-9 with TRBJ1-2; D is perhaps TRBD1 (6 bases). V was shortened by 5 bases and J by 5 bases, with 18 bases between the two germline ends. Germline loops: CDR1 SEHNR, CDR2 FQNEAQ (reference sequence). The CDR3 length is 15 residues.

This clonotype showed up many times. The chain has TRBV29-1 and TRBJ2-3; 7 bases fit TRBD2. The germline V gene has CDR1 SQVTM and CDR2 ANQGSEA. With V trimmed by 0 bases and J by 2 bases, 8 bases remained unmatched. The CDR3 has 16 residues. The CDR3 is CSVEDSERGITDTQYF. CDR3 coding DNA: TGCAGCGTTGAAGATTCGGAGCGGGGAATCACAGATACGCAGTATTTT.

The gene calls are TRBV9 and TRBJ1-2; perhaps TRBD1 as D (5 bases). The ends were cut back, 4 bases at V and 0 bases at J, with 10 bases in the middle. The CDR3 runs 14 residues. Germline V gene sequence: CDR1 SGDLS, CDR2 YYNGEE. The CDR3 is CASSHGATNYGYTF. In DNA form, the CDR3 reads TGTGCCAGCAGCCACGGGGCCACTAACTATGGCTACACCTTC.

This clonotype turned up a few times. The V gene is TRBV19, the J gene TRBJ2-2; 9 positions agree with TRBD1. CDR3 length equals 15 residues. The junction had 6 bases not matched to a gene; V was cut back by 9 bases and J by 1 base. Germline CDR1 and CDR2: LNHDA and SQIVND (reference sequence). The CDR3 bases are TGTGCCAGCCTCGAGGACAGGGGGAACACCGGGGAGCTGTTTTTT. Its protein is CASLEDRGNTGELFF.

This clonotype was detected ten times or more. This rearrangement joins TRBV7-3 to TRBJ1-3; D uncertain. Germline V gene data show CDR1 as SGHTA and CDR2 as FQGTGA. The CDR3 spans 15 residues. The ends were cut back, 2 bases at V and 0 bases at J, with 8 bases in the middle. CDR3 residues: CASSLDGLSGNTIYF. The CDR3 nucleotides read TGTGCCAGCAGCTTAGACGGACTCTCTGGAAACACCATATATTTT.

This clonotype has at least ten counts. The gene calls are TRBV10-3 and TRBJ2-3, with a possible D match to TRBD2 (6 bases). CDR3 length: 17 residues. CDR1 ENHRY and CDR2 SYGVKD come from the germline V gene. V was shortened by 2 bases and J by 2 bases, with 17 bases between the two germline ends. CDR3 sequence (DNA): TGTGCCATCAGTGAGCCGGGACTTGGAACAATCACAGATACGCAGTATTTT. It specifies CAISEPGLGTITDTQYF.

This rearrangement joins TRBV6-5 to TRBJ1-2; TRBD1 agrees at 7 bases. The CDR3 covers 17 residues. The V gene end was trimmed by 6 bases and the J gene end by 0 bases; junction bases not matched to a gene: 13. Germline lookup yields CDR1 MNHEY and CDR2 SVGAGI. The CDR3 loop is CASSRPGTAPSNYGYTF. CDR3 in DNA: TGTGCCAGCAGCAGACCCGGGACAGCGCCTTCTAACTATGGCTACACCTTC.

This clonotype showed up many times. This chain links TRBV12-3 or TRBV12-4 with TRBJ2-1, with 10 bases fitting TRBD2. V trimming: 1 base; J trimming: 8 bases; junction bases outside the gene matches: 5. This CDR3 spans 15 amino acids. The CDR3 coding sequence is TGTGCCAGCAGTTTAGAAGCGGGGGGGCGATATGAGCAGTTCTTC. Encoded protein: CASSLEAGGRYEQFF.

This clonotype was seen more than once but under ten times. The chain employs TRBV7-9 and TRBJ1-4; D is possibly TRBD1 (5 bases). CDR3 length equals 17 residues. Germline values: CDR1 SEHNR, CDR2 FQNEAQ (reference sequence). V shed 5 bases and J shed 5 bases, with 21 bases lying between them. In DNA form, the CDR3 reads TGTGCCAGCAGCGGAGAAGGACCCAGGGATTACAATGAAAAACTGTTTTTT. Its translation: CASSGEGPRDYNEKLFF.

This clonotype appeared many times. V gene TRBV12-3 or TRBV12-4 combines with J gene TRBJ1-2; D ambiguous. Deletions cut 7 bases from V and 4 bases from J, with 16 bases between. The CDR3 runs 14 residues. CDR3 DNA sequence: TGTGCCAGCACCCAACTGGGAGGGATCTATGGCTACACCTTC. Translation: CASTQLGGIYGYTF.

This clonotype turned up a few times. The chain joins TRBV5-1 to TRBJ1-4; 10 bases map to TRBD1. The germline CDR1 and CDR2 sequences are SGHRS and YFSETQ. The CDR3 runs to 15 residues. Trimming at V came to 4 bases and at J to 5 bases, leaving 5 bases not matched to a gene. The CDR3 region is CASSPRTGGNEKLFF. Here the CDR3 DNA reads TGCGCCAGCAGCCCCCGGACAGGGGGGAATGAAAAACTGTTTTTT.

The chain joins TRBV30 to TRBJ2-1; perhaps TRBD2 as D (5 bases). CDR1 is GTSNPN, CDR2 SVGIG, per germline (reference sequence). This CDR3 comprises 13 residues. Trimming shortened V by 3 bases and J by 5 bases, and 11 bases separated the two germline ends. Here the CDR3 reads CAWSLGNNNEQFF. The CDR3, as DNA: TGTGCCTGGAGCCTCGGGAATAACAATGAGCAGTTCTTC.

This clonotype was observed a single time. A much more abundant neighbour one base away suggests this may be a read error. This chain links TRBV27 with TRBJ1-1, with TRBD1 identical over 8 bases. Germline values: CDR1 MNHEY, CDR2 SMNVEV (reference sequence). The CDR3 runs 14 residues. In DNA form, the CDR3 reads TGTGCCAGCCTCCAACGGACAGGGTTCACTGAAGCTTGCTTT. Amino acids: CASLQRTGFTEACF.

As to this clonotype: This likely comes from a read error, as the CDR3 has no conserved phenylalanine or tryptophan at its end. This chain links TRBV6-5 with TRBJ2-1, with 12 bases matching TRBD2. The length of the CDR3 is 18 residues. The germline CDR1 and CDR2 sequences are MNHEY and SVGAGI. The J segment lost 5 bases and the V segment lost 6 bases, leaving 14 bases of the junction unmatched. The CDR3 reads CASRSRTSGTWGDNEQFL. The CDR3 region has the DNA TGTGCCAGCAGATCCCGGACTAGCGGGACGTGGGGGGACAATGAGCAGTTCTTA.

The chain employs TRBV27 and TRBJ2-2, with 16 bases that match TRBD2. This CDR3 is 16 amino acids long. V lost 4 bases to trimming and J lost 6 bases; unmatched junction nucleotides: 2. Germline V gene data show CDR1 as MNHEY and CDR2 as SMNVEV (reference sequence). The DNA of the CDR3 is TGTGCCAGCAGTTGGGGACTAGCGGGAGGGCCCGGGGAGCTGTTTTTT. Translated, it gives CASSWGLAGGPGELFF.

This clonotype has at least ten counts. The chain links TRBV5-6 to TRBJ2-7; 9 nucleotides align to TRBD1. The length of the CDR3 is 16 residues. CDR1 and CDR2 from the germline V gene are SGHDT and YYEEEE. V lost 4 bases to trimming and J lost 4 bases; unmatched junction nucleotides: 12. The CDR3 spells CASSGTGTGKGYEQYF. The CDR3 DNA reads TGTGCCAGCAGCGGCACCGGGACAGGGAAAGGGTACGAGCAGTACTTC. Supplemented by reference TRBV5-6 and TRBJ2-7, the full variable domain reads DAGVTQSPTHLIKTRGQQVTLRCSPKSGHDTVSWYQQALGQGPQFIFQYYEEEERQRGNFPDRFSGHQFPNYSSELNVNALLLGDSALYLCASSGTGTGKGYEQYFGPGTRLTVT.

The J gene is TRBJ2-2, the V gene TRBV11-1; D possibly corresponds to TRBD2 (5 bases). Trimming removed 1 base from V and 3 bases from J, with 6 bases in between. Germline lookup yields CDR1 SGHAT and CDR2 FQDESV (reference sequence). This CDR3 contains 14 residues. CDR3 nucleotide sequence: TGTGCCAGCAGCTTAGAGCGGCACACCGGGGAGCTGTTTTTT. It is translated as CASSLERHTGELFF.

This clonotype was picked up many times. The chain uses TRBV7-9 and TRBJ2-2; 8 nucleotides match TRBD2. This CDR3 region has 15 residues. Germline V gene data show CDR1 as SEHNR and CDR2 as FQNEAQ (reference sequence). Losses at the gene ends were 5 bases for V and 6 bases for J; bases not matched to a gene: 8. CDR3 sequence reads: CASSLSLAAPGELFF. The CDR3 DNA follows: TGTGCCAGCAGCCTCTCACTAGCGGCCCCCGGGGAGCTGTTTTTT.

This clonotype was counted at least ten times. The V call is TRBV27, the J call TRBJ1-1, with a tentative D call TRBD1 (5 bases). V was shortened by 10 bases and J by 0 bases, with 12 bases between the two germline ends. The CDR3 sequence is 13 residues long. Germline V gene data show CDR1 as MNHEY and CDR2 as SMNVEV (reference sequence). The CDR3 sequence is CATGPSLNTEAFF. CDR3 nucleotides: TGTGCCACGGGACCCTCCTTGAACACTGAAGCTTTCTTT.

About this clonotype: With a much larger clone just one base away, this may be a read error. CDR3 amino acids: CASSFTRELVNEQFF. CDR3 nucleotide sequence: TGTGCCAGCAGCTTCACCAGGGAGTTGGTCAATGAGCAGTTCTTC. The chain is built from TRBV7-6 and TRBJ2-1; the D call may be TRBD1 or TRBD2 (5 bases each). CDR3 size: 15 residues. V was trimmed by 3 bases and J by 6 bases, leaving 15 bases between them. The germline V gene encodes CDR1 SGHVS and CDR2 FNYEAQ. Complete variable domain (other parts from reference TRBV7-6 and TRBJ2-1): GAGVSQSPRYKVTKRGQDVALRCDPISGHVSLYWYRQALGQGPEFLTYFNYEAQQDKSGLPNDRFSAERPEGSISTLTIQRTEQRDSAMYRCASSFTRELVNEQFFGPGTRLTVL.

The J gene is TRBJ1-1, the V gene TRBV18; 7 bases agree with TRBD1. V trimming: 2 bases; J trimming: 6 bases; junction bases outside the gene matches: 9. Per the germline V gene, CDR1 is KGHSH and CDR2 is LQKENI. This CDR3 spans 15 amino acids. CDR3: CASSPADRLNAEAFF. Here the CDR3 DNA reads TGTGCCAGCTCACCAGCGGACAGGTTGAATGCTGAAGCTTTCTTT.

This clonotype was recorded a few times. The CDR3 DNA sequence: TGCGCCAGCAGCTTGGCCCAGGGTCGTGAAGCTTTCTTT. It is translated as CASSLAQGREAFF. The chain recombines TRBV5-1 with TRBJ1-1, with D possibly matching TRBD1 (5 bases). CDR1 and CDR2 from the germline V gene are SGHRS and YFSETQ. Trimming shortened V by 0 bases and J by 7 bases, and 10 bases separated the two germline ends. The CDR3 length is 13 residues.

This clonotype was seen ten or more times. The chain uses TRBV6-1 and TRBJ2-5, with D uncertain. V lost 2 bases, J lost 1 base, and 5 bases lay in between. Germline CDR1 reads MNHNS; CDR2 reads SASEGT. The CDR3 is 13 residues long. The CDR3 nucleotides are TGTGCCAGCAGTGAAACGCCCCAAGAGACCCAGTACTTC. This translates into CASSETPQETQYF.

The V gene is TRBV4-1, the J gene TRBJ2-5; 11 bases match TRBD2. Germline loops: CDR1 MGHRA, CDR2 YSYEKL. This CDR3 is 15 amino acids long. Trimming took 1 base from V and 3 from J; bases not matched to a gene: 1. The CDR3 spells CASSQVAGGEETQYF. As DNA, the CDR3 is TGCGCCAGCAGCCAAGTAGCGGGGGGGGAAGAGACCCAGTACTTC.

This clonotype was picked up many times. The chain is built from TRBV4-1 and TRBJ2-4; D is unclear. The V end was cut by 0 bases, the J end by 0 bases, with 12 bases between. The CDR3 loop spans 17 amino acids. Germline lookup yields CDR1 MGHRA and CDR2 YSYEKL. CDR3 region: CASSQDNGPLAKNIQYF. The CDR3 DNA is TGCGCCAGCAGCCAAGATAACGGTCCCCTAGCCAAAAACATTCAGTACTTC.

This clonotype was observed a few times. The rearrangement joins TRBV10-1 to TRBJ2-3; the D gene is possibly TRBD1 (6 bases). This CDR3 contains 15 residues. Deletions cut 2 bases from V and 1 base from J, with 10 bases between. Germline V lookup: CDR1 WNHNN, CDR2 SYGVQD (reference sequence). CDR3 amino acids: CASSEVDRGTDTQYF. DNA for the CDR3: TGCGCCAGCAGTGAGGTGGACAGAGGCACAGATACGCAGTATTTT.